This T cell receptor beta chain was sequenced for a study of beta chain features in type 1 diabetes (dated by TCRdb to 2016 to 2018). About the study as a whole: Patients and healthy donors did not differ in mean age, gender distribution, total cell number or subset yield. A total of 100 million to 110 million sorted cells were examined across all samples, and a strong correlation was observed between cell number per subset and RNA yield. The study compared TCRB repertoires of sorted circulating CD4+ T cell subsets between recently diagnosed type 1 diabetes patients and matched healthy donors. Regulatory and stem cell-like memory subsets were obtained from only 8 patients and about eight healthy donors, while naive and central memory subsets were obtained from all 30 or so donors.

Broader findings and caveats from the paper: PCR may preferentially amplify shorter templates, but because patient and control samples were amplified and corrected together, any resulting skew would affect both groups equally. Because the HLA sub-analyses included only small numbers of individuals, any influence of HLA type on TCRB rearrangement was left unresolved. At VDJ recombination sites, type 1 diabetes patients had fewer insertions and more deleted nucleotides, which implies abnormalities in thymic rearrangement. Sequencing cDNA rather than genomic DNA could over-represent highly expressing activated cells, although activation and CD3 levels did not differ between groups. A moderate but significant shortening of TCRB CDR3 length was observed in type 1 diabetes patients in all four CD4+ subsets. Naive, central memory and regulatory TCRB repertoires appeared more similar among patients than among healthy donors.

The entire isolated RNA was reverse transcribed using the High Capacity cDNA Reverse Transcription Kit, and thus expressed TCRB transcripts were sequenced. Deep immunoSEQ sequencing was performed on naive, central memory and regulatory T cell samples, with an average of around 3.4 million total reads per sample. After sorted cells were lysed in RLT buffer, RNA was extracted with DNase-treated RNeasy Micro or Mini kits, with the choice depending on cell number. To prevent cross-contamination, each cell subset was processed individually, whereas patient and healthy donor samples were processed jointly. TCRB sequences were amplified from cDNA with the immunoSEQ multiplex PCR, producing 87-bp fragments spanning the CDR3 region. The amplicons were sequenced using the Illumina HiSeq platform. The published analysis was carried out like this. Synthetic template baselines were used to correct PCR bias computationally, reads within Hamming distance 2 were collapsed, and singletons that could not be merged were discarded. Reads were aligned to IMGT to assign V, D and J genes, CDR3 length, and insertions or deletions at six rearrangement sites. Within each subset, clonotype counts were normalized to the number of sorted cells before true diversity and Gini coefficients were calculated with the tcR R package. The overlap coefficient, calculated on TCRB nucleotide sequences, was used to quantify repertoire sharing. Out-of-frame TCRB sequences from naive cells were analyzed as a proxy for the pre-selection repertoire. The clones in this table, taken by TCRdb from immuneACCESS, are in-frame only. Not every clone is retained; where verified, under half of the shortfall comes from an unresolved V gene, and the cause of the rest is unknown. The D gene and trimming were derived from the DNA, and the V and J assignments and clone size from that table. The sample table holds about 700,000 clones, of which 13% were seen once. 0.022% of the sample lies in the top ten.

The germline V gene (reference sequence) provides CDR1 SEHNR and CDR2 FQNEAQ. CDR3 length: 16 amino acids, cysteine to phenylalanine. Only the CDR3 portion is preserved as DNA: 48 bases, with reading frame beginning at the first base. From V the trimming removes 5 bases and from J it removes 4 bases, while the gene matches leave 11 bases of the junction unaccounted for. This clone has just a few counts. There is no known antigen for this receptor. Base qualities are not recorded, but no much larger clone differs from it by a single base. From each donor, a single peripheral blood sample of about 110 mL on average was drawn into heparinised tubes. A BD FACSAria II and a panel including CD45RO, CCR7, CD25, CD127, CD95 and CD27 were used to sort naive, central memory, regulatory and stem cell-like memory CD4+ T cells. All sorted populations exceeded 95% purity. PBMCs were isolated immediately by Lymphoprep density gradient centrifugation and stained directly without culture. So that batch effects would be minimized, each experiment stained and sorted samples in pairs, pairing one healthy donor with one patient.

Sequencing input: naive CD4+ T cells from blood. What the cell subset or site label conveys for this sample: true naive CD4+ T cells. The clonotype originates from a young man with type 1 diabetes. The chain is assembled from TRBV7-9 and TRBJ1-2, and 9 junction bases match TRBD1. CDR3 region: CASSITRDRDGYGYTF. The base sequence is TGTGCCAGCAGCATAACCCGGGACAGGGACGGCTATGGCTACACCTTC.